Listed below are T cell receptor beta chains from one sample, sequenced in a study of CD8+ T cells in alopecia areata. TCRdb's table, derived via immunoSEQ multiplex PCR, lists solely in-frame clones and lacks some. Among more than 200,000 clones, approximately 40% were seen once, and the ten largest hold over 2%. The starting material was CD4+ T cells sorted from blood, obtained at approximately week 36, from a patient treated with tofacitinib. Receptor source: a human donor with alopecia areata. The CDR3 runs from the conserved cysteine through the conserved F or W. The D gene is left open where the match is weak. Clone size is not always given. Where it is, it says once, few, many or a class for expanded clones.

J gene	V gene	D gene	clone size	CDR3 protein	CDR3 DNA
TRBJ2-1	TRBV29-1	TRBD2	few	CSVEASGSNEQFF	TGCAGCGTTGAGGCTAGCGGGAGCAATGAGCAGTTCTTC
TRBJ1-5	TRBV30	.	.	CAWSGRANQPQHF	TGTGCCTGGAGTGGCAGGGCGAATCAGCCCCAGCATTTT
TRBJ2-7	TRBV7-9	.	.	CASSLAGARGSYEQYF	TGTGCCAGCAGCTTAGCGGGAGCTCGCGGCTCCTACGAGCAGTACTTC
TRBJ2-5	TRBV14	.	.	CASSQERPSVGTQYF	TGTGCCAGCAGCCAAGAAAGACCCTCGGTTGGGACCCAGTACTTC
TRBJ2-5	TRBV5-1	TRBD1	.	CASSLGTGQETQYF	TGCGCCAGCAGCTTGGGGACAGGGCAAGAGACCCAGTACTTC
TRBJ1-2	TRBV19	.	.	CASRGPGPLRDGYTF	TGTGCCAGTAGGGGCCCCGGGCCCCTACGGGATGGCTACACCTTC
TRBJ2-7	TRBV9	TRBD2	.	CASSPAGGPYEQYF	TGTGCCAGCAGCCCAGCGGGAGGTCCCTACGAGCAGTACTTC
TRBJ2-7	TRBV20-1	.	.	CSARPREAQYF	TGCAGTGCTAGACCTAGGGAGGCGCAGTACTTC
TRBJ2-3	TRBV30	TRBD2	.	CAWSVVTSAHSPDTDTQYF	TGTGCCTGGAGTGTCGTGACTAGCGCGCATTCGCCGGACACAGATACGCAGTATTTT
TRBJ1-4	TRBV6-5	TRBD1	once	CASSRSKGTAEKLFF	TGTGCCAGCAGTCGCTCCAAGGGGACAGCTGAAAAACTGTTTTTT
TRBJ2-7	TRBV29-1	TRBD1	.	CSVGGASGQGNYEQYF	TGCAGCGTAGGGGGGGCATCGGGACAGGGGAACTACGAGCAGTACTTC
TRBJ1-1	TRBV7-9	.	.	CASSLMGDEAFF	TGTGCCAGCAGCTTAATGGGGGATGAAGCTTTCTTT
TRBJ2-7	TRBV7-8	.	.	CASSLVSYEQYF	TGTGCCAGCAGCTTAGTGTCCTACGAGCAGTACTTC
TRBJ1-2	TRBV28	.	few	CASSLGNYGYTF	TGTGCCAGCAGTCTAGGGAACTATGGCTACACCTTC
TRBJ2-7	TRBV6-5	.	.	CASSSGDNLYEQYF	TGTGCCAGCAGTTCTGGGGACAACCTCTACGAGCAGTACTTC
TRBJ1-3	TRBV2	.	once	CASSEPGNTIYF	TGTGCCAGCAGTGAACCAGGAAACACCATATATTTT
TRBJ2-7	TRBV2	.	.	CASSESAYEQYF	TGTGCCAGCAGTGAAAGCGCGTACGAGCAGTACTTC
TRBJ2-5	TRBV20-1	.	few	CSADIQETQYF	TGCAGTGCGGACATACAAGAGACCCAGTACTTC
TRBJ2-7	TRBV7-2	.	.	CASSSGYYEQYF	TGTGCCAGCAGCTCAGGATATTACGAGCAGTACTTC
TRBJ1-2	TRBV2	.	.	CASTPRRETVDGYTF	TGTGCCAGCACCCCCAGACGAGAGACAGTTGATGGCTACACCTTC
TRBJ2-4	TRBV19	.	.	CASSIVKNIQYF	TGTGCCAGTAGTATCGTCAAAAACATTCAGTACTTC
TRBJ1-2	TRBV29-1	.	few	CPGWSYGYTF	TGCCCGGGGTGGAGCTATGGCTACACCTTC
TRBJ1-2	TRBV5-1	TRBD1	.	CASSPVGQGPLVYGYTF	TGCGCCAGCAGCCCCGTGGGACAGGGTCCGTTGGTCTATGGCTACACCTTC
TRBJ1-4	TRBV30	.	.	CAWTPSNEKLFF	TGTGCCTGGACCCCGTCTAATGAAAAACTGTTTTTT
TRBJ2-6	TRBV6-6	TRBD2	.	CASSWGGSSGANVLTF	TGTGCCAGCAGTTGGGGAGGGAGCTCTGGGGCCAACGTCCTGACTTTC
TRBJ1-1	TRBV15	.	.	CATSPLGEYTEAFF	TGTGCCACCAGCCCCTTAGGGGAATACACTGAAGCTTTCTTT